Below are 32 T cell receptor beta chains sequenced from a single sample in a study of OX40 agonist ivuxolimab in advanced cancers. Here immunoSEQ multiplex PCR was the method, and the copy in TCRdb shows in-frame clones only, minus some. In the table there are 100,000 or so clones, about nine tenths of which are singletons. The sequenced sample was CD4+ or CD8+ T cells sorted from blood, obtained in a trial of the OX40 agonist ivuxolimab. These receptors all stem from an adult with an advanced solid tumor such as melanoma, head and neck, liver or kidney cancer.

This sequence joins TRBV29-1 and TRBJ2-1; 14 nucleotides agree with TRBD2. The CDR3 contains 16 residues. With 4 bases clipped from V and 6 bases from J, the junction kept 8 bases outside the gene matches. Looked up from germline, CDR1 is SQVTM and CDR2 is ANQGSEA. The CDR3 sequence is CSVARTSGRPGNEQFF. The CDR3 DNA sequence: TGCAGCGTTGCCCGGACTAGCGGGAGGCCCGGCAATGAGCAGTTCTTC.

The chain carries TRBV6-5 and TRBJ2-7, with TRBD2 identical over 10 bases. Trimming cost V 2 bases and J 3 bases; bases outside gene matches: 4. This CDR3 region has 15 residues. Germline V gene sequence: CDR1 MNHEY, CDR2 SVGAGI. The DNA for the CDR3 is TGTGCCAGCAGTTACGCGGCTAGCGGGGGCTACGAGCAGTACTTC. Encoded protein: CASSYAASGGYEQYF.

CDR3 bases: TGTGCCAGCAGTGAAGTAGGGGGCCGGACAGATACGCAGTATTTT. Protein: CASSEVGGRTDTQYF. J is TRBJ2-3 and V is TRBV2; TRBD1 matches at 7 bases. This CDR3 is 15 amino acids long. CDR1 SNHLY and CDR2 FYNNEI come from the germline V gene. With 1 base clipped from V and 3 bases from J, the junction kept 4 bases outside the gene matches.

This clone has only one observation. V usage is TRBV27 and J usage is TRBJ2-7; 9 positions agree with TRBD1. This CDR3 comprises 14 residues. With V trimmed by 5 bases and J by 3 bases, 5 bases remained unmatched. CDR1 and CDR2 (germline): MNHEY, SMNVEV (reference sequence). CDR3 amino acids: CASSPRDRVYEQYF. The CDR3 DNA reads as TGTGCCAGCAGTCCCCGGGACAGGGTCTACGAGCAGTACTTC.

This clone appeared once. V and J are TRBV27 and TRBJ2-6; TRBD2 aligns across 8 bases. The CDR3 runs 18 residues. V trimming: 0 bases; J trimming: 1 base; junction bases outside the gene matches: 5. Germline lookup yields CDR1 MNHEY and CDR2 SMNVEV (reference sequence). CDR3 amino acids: CASSLSGLGFSGANVLTF. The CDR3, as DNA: TGTGCCAGCAGTTTATCGGGACTAGGGTTTTCTGGGGCCAACGTCCTGACTTTC.

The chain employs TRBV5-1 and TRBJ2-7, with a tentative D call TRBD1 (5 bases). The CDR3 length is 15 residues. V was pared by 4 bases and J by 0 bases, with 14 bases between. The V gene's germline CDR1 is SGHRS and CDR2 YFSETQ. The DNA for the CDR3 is TGCGCCAGCAGCGTAGGACAAGGACCCTCCTACGAGCAGTACTTC. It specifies CASSVGQGPSYEQYF.

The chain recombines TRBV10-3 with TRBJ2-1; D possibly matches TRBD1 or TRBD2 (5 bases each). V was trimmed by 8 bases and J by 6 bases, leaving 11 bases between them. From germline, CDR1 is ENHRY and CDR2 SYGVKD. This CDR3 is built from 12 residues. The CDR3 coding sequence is TGTGCCATCCTCGGGGCGGGCAATGAGCAGTTCTTC. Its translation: CAILGAGNEQFF.

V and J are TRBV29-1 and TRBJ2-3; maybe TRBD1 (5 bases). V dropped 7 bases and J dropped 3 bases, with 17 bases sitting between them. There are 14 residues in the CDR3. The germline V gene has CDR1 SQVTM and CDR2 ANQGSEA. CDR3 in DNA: TGCAGCGCCAATCAGGGTCTAGGTACAGATACGCAGTATTTT. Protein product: CSANQGLGTDTQYF.

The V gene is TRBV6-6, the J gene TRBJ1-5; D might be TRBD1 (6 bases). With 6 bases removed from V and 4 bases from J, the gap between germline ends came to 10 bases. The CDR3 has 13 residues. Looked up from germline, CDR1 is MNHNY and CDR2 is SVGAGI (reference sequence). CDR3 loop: CASRATGNQPQHF. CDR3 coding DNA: TGTGCCAGCAGGGCCACAGGGAATCAGCCCCAGCATTTT.

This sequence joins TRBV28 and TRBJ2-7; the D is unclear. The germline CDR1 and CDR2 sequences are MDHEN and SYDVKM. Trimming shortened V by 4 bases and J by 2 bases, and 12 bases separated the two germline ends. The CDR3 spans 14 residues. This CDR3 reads CASSSSSVTYEQYF. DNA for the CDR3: TGTGCCAGCAGTTCCTCCTCTGTAACCTACGAGCAGTACTTC.

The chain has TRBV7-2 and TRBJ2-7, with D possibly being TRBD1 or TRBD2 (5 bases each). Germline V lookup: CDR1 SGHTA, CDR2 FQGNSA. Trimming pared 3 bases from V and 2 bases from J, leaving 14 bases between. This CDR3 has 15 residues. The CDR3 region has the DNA TGTGCCAGCAGCTTGGTAGCCCGAGGGGCCTACGAGCAGTACTTC. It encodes CASSLVARGAYEQYF.

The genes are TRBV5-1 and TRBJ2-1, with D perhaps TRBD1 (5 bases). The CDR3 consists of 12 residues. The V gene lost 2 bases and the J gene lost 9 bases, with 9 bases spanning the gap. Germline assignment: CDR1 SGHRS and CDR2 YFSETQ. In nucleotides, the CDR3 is TGCGCCAGCAGCTTCCAGGGCATTGAGCAGTTCTTC. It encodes CASSFQGIEQFF.

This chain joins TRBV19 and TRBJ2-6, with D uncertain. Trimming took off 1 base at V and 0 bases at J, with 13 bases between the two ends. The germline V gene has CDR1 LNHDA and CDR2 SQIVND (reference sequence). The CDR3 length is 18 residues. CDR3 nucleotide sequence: TGTGCCAGTAGTATAGGCCCCCCAGTAAACTCTGGGGCCAACGTCCTGACTTTC. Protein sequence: CASSIGPPVNSGANVLTF. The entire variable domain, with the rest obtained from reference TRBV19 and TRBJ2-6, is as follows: DGGITQSPKYLFRKEGQNVTLSCEQNLNHDAMYWYRQDPGQGLRLIYYSQIVNDFQKGDIAEGYSVSREKKESFPLTVTSAQKNPTAFYLCASSIGPPVNSGANVLTFGAGSRLTVL.

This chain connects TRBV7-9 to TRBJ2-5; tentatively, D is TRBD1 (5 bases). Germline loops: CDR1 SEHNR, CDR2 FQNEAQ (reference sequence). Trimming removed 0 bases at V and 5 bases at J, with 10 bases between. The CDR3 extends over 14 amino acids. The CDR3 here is CASSLAGVQETQYF. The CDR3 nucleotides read TGTGCCAGCAGCTTAGCAGGGGTCCAGGAGACCCAGTACTTC.

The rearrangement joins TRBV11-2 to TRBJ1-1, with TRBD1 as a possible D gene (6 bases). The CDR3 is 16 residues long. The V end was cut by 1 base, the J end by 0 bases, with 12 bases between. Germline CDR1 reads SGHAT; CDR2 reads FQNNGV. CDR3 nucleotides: TGTGCCAGCAGCTTAGTTATGACAGGTCTGAACACTGAAGCTTTCTTT. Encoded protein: CASSLVMTGLNTEAFF.

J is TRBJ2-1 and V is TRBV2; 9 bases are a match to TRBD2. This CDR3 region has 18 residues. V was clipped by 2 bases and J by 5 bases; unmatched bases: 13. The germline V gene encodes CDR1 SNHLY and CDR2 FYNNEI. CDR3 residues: CASSEMVSGRIPNNEQFF. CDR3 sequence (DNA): TGTGCCAGCAGTGAAATGGTTAGCGGGAGAATCCCTAACAATGAGCAGTTCTTC.

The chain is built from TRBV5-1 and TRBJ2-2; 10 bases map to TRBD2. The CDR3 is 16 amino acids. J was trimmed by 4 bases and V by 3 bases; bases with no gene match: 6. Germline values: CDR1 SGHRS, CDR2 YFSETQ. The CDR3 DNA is TGCGCCAGCAGCTCGCCGGGACTAGCGCCCACCGGGGAGCTGTTTTTT. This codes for CASSSPGLAPTGELFF.

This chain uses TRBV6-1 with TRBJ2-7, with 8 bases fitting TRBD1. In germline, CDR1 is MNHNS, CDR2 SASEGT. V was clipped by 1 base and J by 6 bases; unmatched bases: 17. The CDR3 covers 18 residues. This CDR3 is CASSEVPTGALLLREQYF. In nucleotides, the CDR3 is TGTGCCAGCAGTGAAGTCCCGACAGGGGCCCTTTTACTTCGCGAGCAGTACTTC.

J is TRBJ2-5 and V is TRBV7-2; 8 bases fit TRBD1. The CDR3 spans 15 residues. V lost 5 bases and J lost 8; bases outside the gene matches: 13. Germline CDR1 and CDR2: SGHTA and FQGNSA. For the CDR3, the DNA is TGTGCCAGCAGCGTTCGGGGACAGGACATTTTCACCCAGTACTTC. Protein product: CASSVRGQDIFTQYF.

The CDR3 is CASSASSSDTQYF. In DNA form, the CDR3 reads TGTGCCAGCAGTGCATCTAGCTCAGATACGCAGTATTTT. The chain has TRBV25-1 and TRBJ2-3; D is possibly TRBD2 (5 bases). The germline V gene has CDR1 MGHDK and CDR2 SYGVNS. V lost 4 bases, J lost 4 bases, and 9 bases lay in between. The length of the CDR3 is 13 residues.

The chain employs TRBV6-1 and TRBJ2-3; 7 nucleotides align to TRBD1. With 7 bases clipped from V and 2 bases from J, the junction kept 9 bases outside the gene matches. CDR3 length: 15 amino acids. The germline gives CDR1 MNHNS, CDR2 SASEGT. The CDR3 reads CASNAPGQYTDTQYF. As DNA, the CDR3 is TGTGCCAGCAATGCTCCGGGACAGTACACAGATACGCAGTATTTT.

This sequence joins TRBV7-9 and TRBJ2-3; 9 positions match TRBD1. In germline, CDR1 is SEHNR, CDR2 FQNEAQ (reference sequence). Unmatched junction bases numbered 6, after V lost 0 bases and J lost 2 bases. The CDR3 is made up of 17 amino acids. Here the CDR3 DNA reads TGTGCCAGCAGCTTAGCGCTCACAGGGGGCCCCACAGATACGCAGTATTTT. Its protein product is CASSLALTGGPTDTQYF.

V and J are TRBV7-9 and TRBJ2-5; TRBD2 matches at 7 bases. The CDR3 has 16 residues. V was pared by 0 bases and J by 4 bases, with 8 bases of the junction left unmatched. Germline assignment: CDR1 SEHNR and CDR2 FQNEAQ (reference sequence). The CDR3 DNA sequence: TGTGCCAGCAGCTTAGCGGGCTCGGGGGGTCGAGAGACCCAGTACTTC. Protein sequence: CASSLAGSGGRETQYF.

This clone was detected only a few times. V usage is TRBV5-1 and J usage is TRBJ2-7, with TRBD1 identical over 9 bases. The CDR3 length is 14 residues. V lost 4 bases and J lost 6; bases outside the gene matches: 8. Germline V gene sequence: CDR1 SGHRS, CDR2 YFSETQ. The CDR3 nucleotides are TGCGCCAGCAGCCGGGACAGGGCTTTAGTCGAGCAGTACTTC. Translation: CASSRDRALVEQYF. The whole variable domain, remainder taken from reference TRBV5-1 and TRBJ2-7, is KAGVTQTPRYLIKTRGQQVTLSCSPISGHRSVSWYQQTPGQGLQFLFEYFSETQRNKGNFPGRFSGRQFSNSRSEMNVSTLELGDSALYLCASSRDRALVEQYFGPGTRLTVT.

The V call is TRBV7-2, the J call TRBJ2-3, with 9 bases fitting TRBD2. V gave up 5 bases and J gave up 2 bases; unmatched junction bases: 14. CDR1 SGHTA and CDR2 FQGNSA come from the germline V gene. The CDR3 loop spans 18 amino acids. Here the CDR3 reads CASSIAWGSGSPTDTQYF. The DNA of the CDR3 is TGTGCCAGCAGCATCGCTTGGGGTAGCGGGAGTCCCACAGATACGCAGTATTTT.

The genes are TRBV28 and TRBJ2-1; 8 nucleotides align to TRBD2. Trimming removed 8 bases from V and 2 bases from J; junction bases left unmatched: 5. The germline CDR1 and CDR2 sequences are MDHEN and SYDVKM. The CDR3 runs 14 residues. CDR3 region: CASSGRGAYNEQFF. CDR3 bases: TGTGCCAGCTCGGGGCGGGGGGCCTACAATGAGCAGTTCTTC.

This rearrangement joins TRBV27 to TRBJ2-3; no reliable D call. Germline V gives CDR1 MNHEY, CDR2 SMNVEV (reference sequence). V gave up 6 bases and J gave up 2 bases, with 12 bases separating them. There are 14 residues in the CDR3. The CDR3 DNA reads TGTGCCAGCAGCCCACCCCCATACACAGATACGCAGTATTTT. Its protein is CASSPPPYTDTQYF.

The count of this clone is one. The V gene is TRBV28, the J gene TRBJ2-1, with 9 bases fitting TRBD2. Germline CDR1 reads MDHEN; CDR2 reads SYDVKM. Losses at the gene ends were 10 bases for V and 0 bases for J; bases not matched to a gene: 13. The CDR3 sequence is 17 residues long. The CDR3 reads CAIARRLAGFSYNEQFF. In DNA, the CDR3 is TGTGCCATAGCAAGGCGTCTAGCGGGATTCTCCTACAATGAGCAGTTCTTC.

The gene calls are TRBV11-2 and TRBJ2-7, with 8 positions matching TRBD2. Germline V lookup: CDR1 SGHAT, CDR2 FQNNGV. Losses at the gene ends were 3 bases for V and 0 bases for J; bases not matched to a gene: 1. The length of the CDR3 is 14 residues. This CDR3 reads CASSFTSGSYEQYF. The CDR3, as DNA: TGTGCCAGCAGCTTTACTAGCGGCTCCTACGAGCAGTACTTC.

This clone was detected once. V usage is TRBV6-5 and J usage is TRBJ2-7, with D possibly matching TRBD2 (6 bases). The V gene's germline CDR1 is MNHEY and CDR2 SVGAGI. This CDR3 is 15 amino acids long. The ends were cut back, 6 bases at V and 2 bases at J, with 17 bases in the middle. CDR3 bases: TGTGCCAGCAGCCCCGCGGGACTGGGACCCTACGAGCAGTACTTC. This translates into CASSPAGLGPYEQYF.

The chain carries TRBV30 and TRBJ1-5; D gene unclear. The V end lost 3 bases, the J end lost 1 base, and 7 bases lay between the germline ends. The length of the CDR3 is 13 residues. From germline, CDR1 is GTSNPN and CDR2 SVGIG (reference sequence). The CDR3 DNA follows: TGTGCCTGGAGCCCTGGCAGCAATCAGCCCCAGCATTTT. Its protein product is CAWSPGSNQPQHF.

The DNA for the CDR3 is TGTGCCAGCAGCGTAGGGTCAGGAATAGATACGCAGTATTTT. Amino acids: CASSVGSGIDTQYF. The gene calls are TRBV9 and TRBJ2-3; D is ambiguous. The germline CDR1 and CDR2 sequences are SGDLS and YYNGEE. The CDR3 is made up of 14 amino acids. V shed 0 bases and J shed 5 bases, with 10 bases lying between them.